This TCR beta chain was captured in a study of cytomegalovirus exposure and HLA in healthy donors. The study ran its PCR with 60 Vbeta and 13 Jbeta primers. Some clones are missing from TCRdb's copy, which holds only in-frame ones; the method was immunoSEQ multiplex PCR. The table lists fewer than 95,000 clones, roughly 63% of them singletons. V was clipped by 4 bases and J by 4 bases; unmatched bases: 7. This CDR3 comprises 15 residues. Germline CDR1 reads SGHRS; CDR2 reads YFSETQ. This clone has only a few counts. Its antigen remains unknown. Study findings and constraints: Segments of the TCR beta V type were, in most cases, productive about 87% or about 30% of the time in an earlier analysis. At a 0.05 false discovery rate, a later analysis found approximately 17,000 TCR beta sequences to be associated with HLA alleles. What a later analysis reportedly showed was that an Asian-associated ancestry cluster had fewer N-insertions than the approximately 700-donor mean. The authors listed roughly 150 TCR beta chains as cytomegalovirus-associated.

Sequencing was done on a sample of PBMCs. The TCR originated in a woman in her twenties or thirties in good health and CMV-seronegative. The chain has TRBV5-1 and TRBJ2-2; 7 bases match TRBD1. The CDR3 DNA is TGCGCCAGCAGCCCTCGACAGGGTCTCACCGGGGAGCTGTTTTTT. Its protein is CASSPRQGLTGELFF.